A selection of T cell receptor beta chains follows, all from one sample in a study of monozygotic twins with inflammatory bowel disease. TCRdb re-called the 5' RACE reads and shows each CDR3 protein once, DNA omitted. This sample carries around 200,000 distinct CDR3 sequences, with roughly 1.5% going to the ten biggest clones. The specimen was blood. Receptors were obtained from a human donor with ulcerative colitis or Crohn's disease, or a healthy co-twin of an affected twin (not recorded which). Both conserved end residues are part of each CDR3. The order of the fields is V gene, J gene, CDR3 protein.

V gene: TRBV5-1
J gene: TRBJ1-2
CDR3 protein: CASSFRQGEGYTF

V gene: TRBV3-1
J gene: TRBJ2-3
CDR3 protein: CASSQRTDTQYF

V gene: TRBV20-1
J gene: TRBJ1-4
CDR3 protein: CSARGLGDEKLFF

V gene: TRBV10-3
J gene: TRBJ2-3
CDR3 protein: CAISGPSGGDRDTQYF

V gene: TRBV11-2
J gene: TRBJ2-5
CDR3 protein: CASSLGRFQETQYF

V gene: TRBV5-6
J gene: TRBJ2-3
CDR3 protein: CASSLALADTQYF

V gene: TRBV27
J gene: TRBJ2-7
CDR3 protein: CASSAPRESTYEQYF

V gene: TRBV6-5
J gene: TRBJ1-4
CDR3 protein: CASSPTLPQGAKEKLFF

V gene: TRBV6-1
J gene: TRBJ1-1
CDR3 protein: CASSTHGQGMNTEAFF

V gene: TRBV10-3
J gene: TRBJ1-4
CDR3 protein: CATGDREKLFF

V gene: TRBV7-9
J gene: TRBJ1-3
CDR3 protein: CASSLAGIISSGNTIYF

V gene: TRBV4-1
J gene: TRBJ1-2
CDR3 protein: CASSQGDRGGGYTF

V gene: TRBV18
J gene: TRBJ2-7
CDR3 protein: CASSPLGNEQYF

V gene: TRBV19
J gene: TRBJ2-2
CDR3 protein: CASLGPSHTGELFF

V gene: TRBV18
J gene: TRBJ2-3
CDR3 protein: CASSPRSASGGTDTQYF

V gene: TRBV12-3/TRBV12-4
J gene: TRBJ2-3
CDR3 protein: CASSLEDTSTDTQYF

V gene: TRBV5-1
J gene: TRBJ1-1
CDR3 protein: CASRAVLQGDTEAFF

V gene: TRBV20-1
J gene: TRBJ2-7
CDR3 protein: CSALRGRDSYEQYF

V gene: TRBV10-2
J gene: TRBJ2-5
CDR3 protein: CASSEQNLDRGFETQYF

V gene: TRBV2
J gene: TRBJ2-5
CDR3 protein: CASRSEETQYF

V gene: TRBV5-1
J gene: TRBJ1-5
CDR3 protein: CASSLGDRSNQPQHF

V gene: TRBV5-3
J gene: TRBJ2-7
CDR3 protein: CARSQDGEHSYEQYF

V gene: TRBV20-1
J gene: TRBJ2-1
CDR3 protein: CSAPVIARGPRIEYNEQFF

V gene: TRBV20-1
J gene: TRBJ2-7
CDR3 protein: CSANPLAGGYEQYF

V gene: TRBV12-3/TRBV12-4
J gene: TRBJ1-2
CDR3 protein: CASILFQGSRFGYTF

V gene: TRBV3-1
J gene: TRBJ1-2
CDR3 protein: CASSQEDRAYGYTF

V gene: TRBV7-2
J gene: TRBJ1-5
CDR3 protein: CASSQGRAPSQPQHF

V gene: TRBV12-3/TRBV12-4
J gene: TRBJ2-5
CDR3 protein: CASKWGSQETQYF

V gene: TRBV4-1
J gene: TRBJ1-1
CDR3 protein: CASSHIGLTEAFF

V gene: TRBV27
J gene: TRBJ2-1
CDR3 protein: CASRSLAGPNEQFF

V gene: TRBV20-1
J gene: TRBJ2-1
CDR3 protein: CSASFVMGQGIGDEQFF

V gene: TRBV3-1
J gene: TRBJ2-7
CDR3 protein: CASSPLGAGGQGQYF

V gene: TRBV27
J gene: TRBJ1-3
CDR3 protein: CASRLAGGDTIYF

V gene: TRBV7-8
J gene: TRBJ2-5
CDR3 protein: CASSLGGIKETQYF

V gene: TRBV6-2/TRBV6-3
J gene: TRBJ2-6
CDR3 protein: CASSPGGSGANVLTF

V gene: TRBV5-1
J gene: TRBJ2-1
CDR3 protein: CASSLGATGGHEQFF